The rows below give T cell receptor beta chains drawn from one sample of a study of beta chain features in type 1 diabetes. Profiling relied on immunoSEQ multiplex PCR, and the TCRdb table lists in-frame clones only, not all of them. The profile shows 300,000 to 450,000 clones, roughly an eighth of them singletons. Sequences were obtained from naive CD4+ T cells from blood. These receptors originate from a man in his late teens or twenties in good health. CDR3s include the opening cysteine and the closing phenylalanine or tryptophan. A D gene is named only where the DNA matches it firmly. Where a row states a size, it is once, few, many or the class of an expanded clone; other rows omit it.

J | D | V | size | CDR3 | DNA
TRBJ2-5 | TRBD2 | TRBV6-1 | few | CASRGTRRETQYF | TGTGCCAGCCGCGGGACTAGGAGGGAGACCCAGTACTTC
TRBJ2-7 | TRBD2 | TRBV30 | - | CAWSTGGSSYEQYF | TGTGCCTGGAGTACGGGGGGAAGCTCCTACGAGCAGTACTTC
TRBJ2-1 | - | TRBV6-5 | few | CASKPTVDNEQFF | TGTGCCAGCAAGCCCACCGTGGACAATGAGCAGTTCTTC
TRBJ1-2 | - | TRBV7-2 | - | CASSLEGIDTF | TGTGCCAGCAGCTTAGAGGGGATCGACACCTTC
TRBJ2-5 | - | TRBV7-2 | - | CASSLGGQQETQYF | TGTGCCAGCAGCTTAGGGGGGCAACAAGAGACCCAGTACTTC
TRBJ1-5 | - | TRBV30 | - | CAWRGLSNQPQHF | TGTGCCTGGAGGGGGCTGAGCAATCAGCCCCAGCATTTT
TRBJ2-1 | TRBD2 | TRBV29-1 | few | CSVERLAGGNEQFF | TGCAGCGTTGAGAGGCTAGCGGGGGGCAATGAGCAGTTCTTC
TRBJ2-7 | TRBD1 | TRBV10-3 | few | CAISDRGSYEQYF | TGTGCCATCAGCGACAGGGGCTCCTACGAGCAGTACTTC
TRBJ2-7 | - | TRBV5-4 | few | CASSSQRKQYF | TGTGCCAGCAGCTCTCAGCGGAAGCAGTACTTC
TRBJ2-1 | TRBD1 | TRBV14 | - | CASSQVTGASEQFF | TGTGCCAGCAGCCAAGTGACAGGGGCAAGTGAGCAGTTCTTC
TRBJ2-1 | TRBD1 | TRBV5-1 | - | CASSPRQGAYNEQFF | TGCGCCAGCAGCCCACGACAGGGGGCCTACAATGAGCAGTTCTTC
TRBJ1-1 | TRBD1 | TRBV6-5 | - | CASSYRQGKTEAFF | TGTGCCAGCAGTTACCGACAGGGAAAAACTGAAGCTTTCTTT
TRBJ2-6 | - | TRBV19 | - | CASRHLGGSGANVLTF | TGTGCCAGTAGACATTTAGGGGGCTCTGGGGCCAACGTCCTGACTTTC
TRBJ2-1 | TRBD1 | TRBV27 | few | CASSSNRGDEQFF | TGTGCCAGCAGTTCCAACAGGGGAGATGAGCAGTTCTTC
TRBJ2-6 | - | TRBV6-6 | few | CASSRNAGANVLTF | TGTGCCAGCAGCAGGAACGCAGGGGCCAACGTCCTGACTTTC
TRBJ2-6 | TRBD2 | TRBV28 | few | CASSVAGSSGANVLTF | TGTGCCAGCTCGGTAGCGGGGAGCTCTGGGGCCAACGTCCTGACTTTC
TRBJ1-1 | - | TRBV14 | few | CASSLQGNTEAFF | TGTGCCAGCAGCCTGCAGGGGAACACTGAAGCTTTCTTT
TRBJ2-1 | TRBD2 | TRBV5-4 | - | CASSLIAGGPYNEQFF | TGTGCCAGCAGCCTAATAGCGGGAGGCCCCTACAATGAGCAGTTCTTC
TRBJ2-5 | TRBD2 | TRBV30 | few | CAWSVGWTSREGQETQYF | TGTGCCTGGAGTGTGGGATGGACCTCCAGGGAGGGGCAAGAGACCCAGTACTTC
TRBJ1-5 | TRBD1 | TRBV7-9 | - | CASSPPWDRGNQPQHF | TGTGCCAGCAGCCCACCTTGGGACAGGGGAAATCAGCCCCAGCATTTT
TRBJ2-1 | - | TRBV7-9 | - | CASSLFRGYPDNEQFF | TGTGCCAGCAGCTTGTTTCGCGGTTATCCCGACAATGAGCAGTTCTTC